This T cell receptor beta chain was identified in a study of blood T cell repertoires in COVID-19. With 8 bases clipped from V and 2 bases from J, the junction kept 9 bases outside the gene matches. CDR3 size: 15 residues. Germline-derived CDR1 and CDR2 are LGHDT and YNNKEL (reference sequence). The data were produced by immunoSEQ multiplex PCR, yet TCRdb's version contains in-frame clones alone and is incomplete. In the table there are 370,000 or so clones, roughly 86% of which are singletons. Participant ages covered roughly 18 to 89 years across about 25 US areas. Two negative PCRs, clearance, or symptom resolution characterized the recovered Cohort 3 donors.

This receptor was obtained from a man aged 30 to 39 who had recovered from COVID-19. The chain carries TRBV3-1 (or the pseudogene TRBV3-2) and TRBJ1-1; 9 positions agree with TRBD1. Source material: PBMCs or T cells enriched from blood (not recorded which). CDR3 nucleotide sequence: TGTGCCAGCGTAACAGGGGGCAGAACCAACACTGAAGCTTTCTTT. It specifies CASVTGGRTNTEAFF.